Detailed here is one TCR beta chain. This CDR3 has 17 residues. CDR1 is PRHDT, CDR2 FYEKMQ, per germline (reference sequence). This sample was taken from a study of identical twins. Template switching (which added a universal primer site) was used, and cDNA carried unique molecular identifiers. One entry per CDR3 protein, called by TCRdb with MiXCR from the 5' RACE reads. The sample has 400,000 to 550,000 distinct CDR3 sequences; 20% to 30% are singletons. These sequences were also reported in another study, on T cells expressing NK-cell markers. As reported in that work: It was still unclear whether expanded NKG2C+ T cell clones were HCMV specific.

The sequencing input was CD4+ T cells sorted from blood. V gene TRBV13 combines with J gene TRBJ1-5, with 7 positions matching TRBD1. This TCR was sampled from a young woman in good health. As DNA, the CDR3 is TGTACCTGCAGTTTTTTTAAGGGGGCGATGCAAGGCCAGCCCCAGCATTTT. Translating it yields CTCSFFKGAMQGQPQHF.